The clone carrying this T cell receptor (beta chain) showed up many times. As yet, its antigen is unknown. The sample belongs to a study of CD8 T cells in ankylosing spondylitis. Quantitative 5'-RACE with molecular barcodes generated TCR beta libraries. TCRdb ran MiXCR on the 5' RACE reads and lists one entry per CDR3 protein. The sample contains roughly 42,000 distinct CDR3 sequences, 2.5% to 3.5% of which appear only once. V was pared by 0 bases and J by 1 base, with 5 bases between. This CDR3 is 13 amino acids long. Germline CDR1 reads SGDLS; CDR2 reads YYNGEE. Study-wide findings and caveats: The disease-linked clones had a CD8+ phenotype and low blood frequencies. What seemed typical of ankylosing spondylitis blood was a TCR beta motif built from about 8 highly homologous variants. Before this, some motif variants had been reported in reactive arthritis synovial fluid and blood.

The sequence was obtained from a male donor with ankylosing spondylitis or in good health (not recorded which). The rearrangement links TRBV9 to TRBJ2-7; D unresolved. The sequenced sample was blood, either unsorted or a sorted T cell fraction (not recorded which). CDR3 nucleotides: TGTGCCAGCAGCGTAGATCAGTCCTACGAGCAGTACTTC. Translating gives CASSVDQSYEQYF.